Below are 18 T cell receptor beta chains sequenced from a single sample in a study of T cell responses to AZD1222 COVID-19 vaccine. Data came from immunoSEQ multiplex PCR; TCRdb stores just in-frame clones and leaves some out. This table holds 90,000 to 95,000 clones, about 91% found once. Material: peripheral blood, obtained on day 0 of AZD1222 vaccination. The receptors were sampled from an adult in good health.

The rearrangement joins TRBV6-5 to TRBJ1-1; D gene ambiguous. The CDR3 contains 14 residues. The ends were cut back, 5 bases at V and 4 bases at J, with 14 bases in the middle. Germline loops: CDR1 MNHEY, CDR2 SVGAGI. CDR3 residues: CASSPPPGSTEAFF. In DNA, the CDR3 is TGTGCCAGCAGTCCTCCCCCAGGAAGCACTGAAGCTTTCTTT.

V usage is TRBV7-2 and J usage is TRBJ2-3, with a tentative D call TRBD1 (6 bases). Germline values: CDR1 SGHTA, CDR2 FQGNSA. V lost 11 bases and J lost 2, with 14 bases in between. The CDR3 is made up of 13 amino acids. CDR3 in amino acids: CAVGTSATDTQYF. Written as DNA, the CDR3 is TGTGCCGTTGGGACAAGCGCCACAGATACGCAGTATTTT. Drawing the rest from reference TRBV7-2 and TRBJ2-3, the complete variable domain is GAGVSQSPSNKVTEKGKDVELRCDPISGHTALYWYRQSLGQGLEFLIYFQGNSAPDKSGLPSDRFSAERTGGSVSTLTIQRTQQEDSAVYLCAVGTSATDTQYFGPGTRLTVL.

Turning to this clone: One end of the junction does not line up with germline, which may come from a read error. CDR3 amino acids: CASSPLPSSYNEQFF. The CDR3 DNA sequence: TGTGCTAGCAGCCCCTTACCCAGCTCCTACAATGAGCAGTTCTTC. The chain uses TRBV7-7 and TRBJ2-1; D unclear. Looked up from germline, CDR1 is SSHAT and CDR2 is FNYEAQ (reference sequence). The CDR3 loop spans 15 amino acids.

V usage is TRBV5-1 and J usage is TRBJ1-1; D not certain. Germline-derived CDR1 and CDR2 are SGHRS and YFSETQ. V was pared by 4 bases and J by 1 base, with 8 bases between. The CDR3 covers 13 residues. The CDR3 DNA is TGCGCCAGCAGCGCCCAACAGAACACTGAAGCTTTCTTT. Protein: CASSAQQNTEAFF.

In nucleotides, the CDR3 is TGTGCCAGCAGCTCTGGACAGGGGGCGATGATCGGCAATCAGCCCCAGCATTTT. Protein sequence: CASSSGQGAMIGNQPQHF. This chain joins TRBV5-5 and TRBJ1-5, with 11 bases that match TRBD1. Germline V CDR1 and CDR2: SGHKS, YYEKEE (reference sequence). The CDR3 contains 18 residues. V dropped 3 bases and J dropped 2; count of bases not matched to a gene: 10. Full variable domain (remainder filled in from reference TRBV5-5 and TRBJ1-5): DAGVTQSPTHLIKTRGQQVTLRCSPISGHKSVSWYQQVLGQGPQFIFQYYEKEERGRGNFPDRFSARQFPNYSSELNVNALLLGDSALYLCASSSGQGAMIGNQPQHFGDGTRLSIL.

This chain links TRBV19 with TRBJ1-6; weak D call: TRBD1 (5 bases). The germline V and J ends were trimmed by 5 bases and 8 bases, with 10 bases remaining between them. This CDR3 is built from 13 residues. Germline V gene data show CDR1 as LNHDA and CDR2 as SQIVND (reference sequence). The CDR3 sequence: CASSPGGDSPLHF. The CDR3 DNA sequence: TGTGCCAGTAGTCCGGGGGGGGATTCACCCCTCCACTTT. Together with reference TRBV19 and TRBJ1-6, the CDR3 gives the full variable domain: DGGITQSPKYLFRKEGQNVTLSCEQNLNHDAMYWYRQDPGQGLRLIYYSQIVNDFQKGDIAEGYSVSREKKESFPLTVTSAQKNPTAFYLCASSPGGDSPLHFGNGTRLTVT.

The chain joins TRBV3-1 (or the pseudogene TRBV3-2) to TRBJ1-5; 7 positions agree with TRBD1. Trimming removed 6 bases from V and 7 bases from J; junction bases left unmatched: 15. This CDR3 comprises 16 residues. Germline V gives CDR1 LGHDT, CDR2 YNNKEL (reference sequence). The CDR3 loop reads CASRPVRARGKQPQHF. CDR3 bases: TGTGCCAGCAGGCCGGTCAGGGCCAGGGGGAAACAGCCCCAGCATTTT.

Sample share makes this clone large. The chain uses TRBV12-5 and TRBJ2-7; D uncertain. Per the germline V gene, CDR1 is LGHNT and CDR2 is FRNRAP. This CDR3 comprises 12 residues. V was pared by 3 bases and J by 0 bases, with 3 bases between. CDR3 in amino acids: CASGFISYEQYF. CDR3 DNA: TGTGCTAGTGGTTTCATCTCCTACGAGCAGTACTTC.

CDR3 region: CASSADRATYGYTF. Written as DNA, the CDR3 is TGTGCCAGCAGCGCGGACAGGGCGACCTATGGCTACACCTTC. The chain is built from TRBV9 and TRBJ1-2, with TRBD1 matching over 8 bases. The CDR3 loop spans 14 amino acids. After removal of 3 bases from V and 4 bases from J, the junction contained 5 bases not matched to a gene. The V gene's germline CDR1 is SGDLS and CDR2 YYNGEE. Full variable domain (rest looked up from reference TRBV9 and TRBJ1-2): DSGVTQTPKHLITATGQRVTLRCSPRSGDLSVYWYQQSLDQGLQFLIQYYNGEERAKGNILERFSAQQFPDLHSELNLSSLELGDSALYFCASSADRATYGYTFGSGTRLTVV.

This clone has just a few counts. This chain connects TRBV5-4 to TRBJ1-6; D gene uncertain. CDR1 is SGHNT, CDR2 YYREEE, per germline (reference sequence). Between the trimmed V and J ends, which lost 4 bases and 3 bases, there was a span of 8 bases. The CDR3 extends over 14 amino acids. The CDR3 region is CASSRGYYNSPLHF. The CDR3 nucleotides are TGTGCCAGCAGCCGAGGTTACTATAATTCACCCCTCCACTTT.

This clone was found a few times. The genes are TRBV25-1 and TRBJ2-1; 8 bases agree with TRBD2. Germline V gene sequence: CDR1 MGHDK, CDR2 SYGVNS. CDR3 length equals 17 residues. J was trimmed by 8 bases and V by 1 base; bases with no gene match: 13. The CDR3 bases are TGTGCCAGCAGTGAATTAGGGATGCCGGGAGGGCTCGATGAGCAGTTCTTC. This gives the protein CASSELGMPGGLDEQFF.

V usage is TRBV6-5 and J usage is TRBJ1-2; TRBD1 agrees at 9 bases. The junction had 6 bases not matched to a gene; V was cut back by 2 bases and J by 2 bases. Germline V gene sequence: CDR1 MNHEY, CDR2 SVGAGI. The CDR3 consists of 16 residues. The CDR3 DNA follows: TGTGCCAGCAGTTACACAGGGGGCGGAAAAAACTATGGCTACACCTTC. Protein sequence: CASSYTGGGKNYGYTF.

CDR3 DNA: TGTGCCAGCAGCGCCACAGGGGGCTCCTACAATGAGCAGTTCTTC. It codes for CASSATGGSYNEQFF. J is TRBJ2-1 and V is TRBV7-3, with 8 bases aligning to TRBD1. The CDR3 runs 15 residues. Germline V gene data show CDR1 as SGHTA and CDR2 as FQGTGA. V trimming: 5 bases; J trimming: 0 bases; junction bases outside the gene matches: 3.

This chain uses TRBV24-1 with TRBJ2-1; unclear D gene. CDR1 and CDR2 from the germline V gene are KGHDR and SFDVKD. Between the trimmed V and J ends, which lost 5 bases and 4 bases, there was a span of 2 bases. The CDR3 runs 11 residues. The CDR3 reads CATSAYNEQFF. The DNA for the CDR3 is TGTGCCACCAGTGCGTACAATGAGCAGTTCTTC.

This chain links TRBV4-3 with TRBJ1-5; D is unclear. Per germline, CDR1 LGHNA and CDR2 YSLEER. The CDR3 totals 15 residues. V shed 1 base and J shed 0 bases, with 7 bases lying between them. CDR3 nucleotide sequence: TGCGCCAGCAGCCAAGGGATATATAGCAATCAGCCCCAGCATTTT. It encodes CASSQGIYSNQPQHF.

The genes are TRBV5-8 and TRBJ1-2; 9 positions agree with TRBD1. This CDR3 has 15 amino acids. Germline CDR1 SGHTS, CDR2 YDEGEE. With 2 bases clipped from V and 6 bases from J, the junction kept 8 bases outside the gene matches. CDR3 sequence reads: CASSLNTGGRDGYTF. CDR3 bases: TGTGCCAGCAGCTTAAACACAGGGGGCAGGGATGGCTACACCTTC.

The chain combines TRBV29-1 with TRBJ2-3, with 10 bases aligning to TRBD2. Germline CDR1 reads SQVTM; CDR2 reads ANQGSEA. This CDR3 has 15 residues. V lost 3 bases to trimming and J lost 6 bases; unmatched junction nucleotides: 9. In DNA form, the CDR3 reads TGCAGCGTTGATAACATAGCGGGGGGAGGGGATACGCAGTATTTT. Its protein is CSVDNIAGGGDTQYF.

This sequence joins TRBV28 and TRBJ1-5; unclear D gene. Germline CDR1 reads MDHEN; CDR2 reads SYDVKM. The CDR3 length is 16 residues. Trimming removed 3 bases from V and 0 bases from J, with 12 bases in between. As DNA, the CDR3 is TGTGCCAGCAGTTTTCTGGACTTGGATAGCAATCAGCCCCAGCATTTT. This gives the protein CASSFLDLDSNQPQHF.